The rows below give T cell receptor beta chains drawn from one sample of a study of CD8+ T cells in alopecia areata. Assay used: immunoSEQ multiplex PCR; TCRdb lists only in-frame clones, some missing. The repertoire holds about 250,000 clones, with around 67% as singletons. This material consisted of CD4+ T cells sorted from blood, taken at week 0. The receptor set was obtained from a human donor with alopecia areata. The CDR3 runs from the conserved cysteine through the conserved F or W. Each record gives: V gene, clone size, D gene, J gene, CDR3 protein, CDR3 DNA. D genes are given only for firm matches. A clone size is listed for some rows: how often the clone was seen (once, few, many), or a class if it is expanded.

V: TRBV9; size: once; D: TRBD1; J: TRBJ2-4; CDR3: CASSVGTGGLYIQYF; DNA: TGTGCCAGCAGCGTAGGTACAGGGGGCTTGTACATTCAGTACTTC
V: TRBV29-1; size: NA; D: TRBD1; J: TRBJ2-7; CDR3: CSVEGQDYEQYF; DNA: TGCAGCGTAGAGGGACAGGACTACGAGCAGTACTTC
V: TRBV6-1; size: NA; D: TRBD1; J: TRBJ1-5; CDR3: CASSGQGARIGQPQHF; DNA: TGTGCCAGCAGTGGGCAGGGGGCGCGAATTGGCCAGCCCCAGCATTTT
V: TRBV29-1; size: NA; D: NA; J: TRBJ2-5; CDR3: CSAFVRQPLHQETQYF; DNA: TGCAGCGCGTTTGTTCGGCAGCCTTTACATCAAGAGACCCAGTACTTC
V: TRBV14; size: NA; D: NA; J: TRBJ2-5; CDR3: CASSQDLGQETQYF; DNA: TGTGCCAGCAGCCAAGATTTGGGGCAAGAGACCCAGTACTTC
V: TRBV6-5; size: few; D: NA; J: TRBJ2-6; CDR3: CASSPPGANVLTF; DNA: TGTGCCAGCAGCCCCCCTGGGGCCAACGTCCTGACTTTC
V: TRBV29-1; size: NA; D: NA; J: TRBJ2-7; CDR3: CSVVGFGYEQYF; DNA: TGCAGCGTTGTAGGGTTCGGCTACGAGCAGTACTTC
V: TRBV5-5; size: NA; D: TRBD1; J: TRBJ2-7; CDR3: CASSVQTGHEQYF; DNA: TGTGCCAGCAGCGTGCAGACAGGGCACGAGCAGTACTTC
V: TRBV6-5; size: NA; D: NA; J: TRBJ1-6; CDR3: CASSGSGSYNSPLHF; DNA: TGTGCCAGTTCCGGATCTGGCTCCTATAATTCACCCCTCCACTTT
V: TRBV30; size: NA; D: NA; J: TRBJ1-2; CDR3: CASRGAGSGYTF; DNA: TGTGCCAGTCGGGGCGCGGGTTCTGGCTATACCTTC
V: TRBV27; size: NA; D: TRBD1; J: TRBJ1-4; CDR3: CASSLQGAGEKLFF; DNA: TGTGCCAGCAGTTTACAGGGGGCTGGGGAAAAACTGTTTTTT
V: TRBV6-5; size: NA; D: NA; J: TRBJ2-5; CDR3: CASSYSKETQYF; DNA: TGTGCCAGCAGTTACTCGAAAGAGACCCAGTACTTC
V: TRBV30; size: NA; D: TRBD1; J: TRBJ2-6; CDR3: CAWVTGDPGANVLTF; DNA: TGTGCCTGGGTCACAGGGGACCCTGGGGCCAACGTCCTGACTTTC
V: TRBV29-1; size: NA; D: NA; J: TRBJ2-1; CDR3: CSVRYQGQVGNEQFF; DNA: TGCAGCGTCAGATATCAGGGTCAGGTTGGCAATGAGCAGTTCTTC
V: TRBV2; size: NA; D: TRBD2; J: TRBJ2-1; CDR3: CASAAAGGPNEQFF; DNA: TGTGCCAGCGCGGCGGCGGGGGGGCCCAATGAGCAGTTCTTC
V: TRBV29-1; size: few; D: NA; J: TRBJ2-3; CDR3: CSVAHDLRPSTDTQYF; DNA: TGCAGCGTGGCCCATGACTTGCGGCCGAGCACAGATACGCAGTATTTT
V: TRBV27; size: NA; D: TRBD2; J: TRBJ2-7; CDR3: CASGRGTTQKSIYEQYF; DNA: TGTGCCAGCGGAAGAGGGACTACCCAAAAATCCATCTACGAGCAGTACTTC
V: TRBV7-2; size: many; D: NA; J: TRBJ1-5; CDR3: CASGTAAGQPQHF; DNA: TGTGCCAGCGGCACGGCGGCTGGACAGCCCCAGCATTTT
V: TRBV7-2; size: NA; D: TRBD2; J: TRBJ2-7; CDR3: CASSSSGSYEQYF; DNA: TGTGCCAGCAGCTCTAGCGGATCCTACGAGCAGTACTTC
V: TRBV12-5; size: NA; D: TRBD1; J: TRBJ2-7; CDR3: CASGLGTGGYEQYF; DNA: TGTGCTAGTGGTTTGGGGACAGGGGGCTACGAGCAGTACTTC
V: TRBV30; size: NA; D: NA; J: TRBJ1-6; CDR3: CAWSVQGGPLHF; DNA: TGTGCCTGGAGTGTGCAGGGAGGCCCCCTCCACTTT
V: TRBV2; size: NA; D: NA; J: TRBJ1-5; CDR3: CASRKDSGNQPQHF; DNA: TGTGCCAGCAGGAAGGACAGTGGCAATCAGCCCCAGCATTTT
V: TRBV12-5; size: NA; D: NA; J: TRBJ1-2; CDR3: CASGEDVYYGYTF; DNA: TGTGCTAGTGGGGAAGACGTTTACTATGGCTACACCTTC
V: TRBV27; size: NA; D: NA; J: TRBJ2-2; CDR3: CASSLIVSGELFF; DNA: TGTGCCAGCAGTTTAATAGTCTCCGGGGAGCTGTTTTTT
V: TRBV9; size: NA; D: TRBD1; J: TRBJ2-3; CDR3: CASSVHRGRPDTQYF; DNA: TGTGCCAGCAGCGTCCACAGGGGTCGGCCAGATACGCAGTATTTT
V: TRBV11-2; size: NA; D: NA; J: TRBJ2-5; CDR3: CASTRDPRGGTQYF; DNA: TGTGCCAGCACGCGGGACCCCCGAGGTGGGACCCAGTACTTC
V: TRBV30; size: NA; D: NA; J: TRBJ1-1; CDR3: CAWSDPPGGRAEAFF; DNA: TGTGCCTGGAGTGACCCCCCCGGAGGGAGGGCTGAAGCTTTCTTT
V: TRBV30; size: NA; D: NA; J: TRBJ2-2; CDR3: CAWRGDSANTGELFF; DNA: TGTGCCTGGAGAGGGGATAGCGCGAACACCGGGGAGCTGTTTTTT
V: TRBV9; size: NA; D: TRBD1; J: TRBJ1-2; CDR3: CASSVVFGQDGYTF; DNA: TGTGCCAGCAGCGTAGTATTCGGACAGGATGGCTACACCTTC
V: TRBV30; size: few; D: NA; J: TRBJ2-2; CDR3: CAWTEFTGELFF; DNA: TGTGCCTGGACGGAATTCACCGGGGAGCTGTTTTTT
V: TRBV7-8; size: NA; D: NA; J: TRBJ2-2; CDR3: CASSGQWGDRELFF; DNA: TGTGCCAGCAGCGGGCAATGGGGGGACCGGGAGCTGTTTTTT
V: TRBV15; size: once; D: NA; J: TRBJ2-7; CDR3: CATSRSAGIYEQYF; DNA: TGTGCCACCAGCAGATCGGCGGGGATCTACGAGCAGTACTTC
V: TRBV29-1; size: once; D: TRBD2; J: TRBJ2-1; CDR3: CSVRTSGGSNEQFF; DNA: TGCAGCGTCAGGACTAGCGGGGGCTCCAATGAGCAGTTCTTC
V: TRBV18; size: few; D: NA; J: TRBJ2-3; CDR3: CASSLLGTPTDTQYF; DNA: TGTGCCAGCTCCCTCCTGGGGACACCCACAGATACGCAGTATTTT
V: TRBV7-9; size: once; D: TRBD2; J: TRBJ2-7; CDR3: CASGSHKGLAVFEQYF; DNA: TGTGCCAGCGGATCGCATAAAGGACTAGCGGTGTTCGAGCAGTACTTC
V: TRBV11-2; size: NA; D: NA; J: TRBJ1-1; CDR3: CASSLQIPIATEAFF; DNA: TGTGCCAGCAGCTTACAGATCCCGATAGCCACTGAAGCTTTCTTT
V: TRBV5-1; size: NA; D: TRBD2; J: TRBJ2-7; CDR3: CASSLEAGPSYEQYF; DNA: TGCGCCAGCAGCTTGGAAGCGGGGCCCTCCTACGAGCAGTACTTC
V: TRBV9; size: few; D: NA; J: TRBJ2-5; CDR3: CASSSGPIETQYF; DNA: TGTGCCAGCAGCTCCGGACCAATAGAGACCCAGTACTTC
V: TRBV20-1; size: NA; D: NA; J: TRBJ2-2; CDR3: CSALLGGELFF; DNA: TGCAGTGCCCTGTTGGGCGGGGAGCTGTTTTTT
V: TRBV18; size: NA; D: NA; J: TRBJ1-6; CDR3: CASSPDAAGVSPLHF; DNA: TGTGCCAGCTCACCCGATGCAGCAGGGGTTTCACCCCTCCACTTT
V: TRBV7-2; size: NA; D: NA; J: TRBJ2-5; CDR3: CASSRRETQYF; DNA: TGTGCCAGCAGCAGGAGAGAGACCCAGTACTTC
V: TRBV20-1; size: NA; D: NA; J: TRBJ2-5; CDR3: CSAGVETQYF; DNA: TGCAGTGCTGGGGTCGAGACCCAGTACTTC
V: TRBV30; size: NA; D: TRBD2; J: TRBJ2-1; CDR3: CAWTQTSVTEQFF; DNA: TGTGCCTGGACGCAAACTAGCGTCACTGAGCAGTTCTTC
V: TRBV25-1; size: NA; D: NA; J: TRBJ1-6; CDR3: CASTQGGTDNSPLHF; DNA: TGTGCCAGCACCCAGGGAGGGACCGATAATTCACCCCTCCACTTT
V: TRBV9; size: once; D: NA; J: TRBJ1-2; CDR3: CASSVEGHYGYTF; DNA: TGTGCCAGCAGCGTGGAGGGGCACTATGGCTACACCTTC
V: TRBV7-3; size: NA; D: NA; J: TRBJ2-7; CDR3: CASSPQPGSLGEQYF; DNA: TGTGCCAGCAGCCCCCAGCCGGGCTCCCTGGGCGAGCAGTACTTC